This TCR beta chain appears in the sequencing data of a study of regulatory T cells in long-lasting Graves disease. Germline CDR1 KGHDR, CDR2 SFDVKD. The CDR3 runs to 16 residues. With 2 bases clipped from V and 4 bases from J, the junction kept 6 bases outside the gene matches. CDR3-region Arm-PCR and iRepertoire HTBI primers produced the TCR beta libraries. TCRdb re-analysed the multiplex PCR reads in MiXCR, keeping a single row per CDR3 protein. The top ten hold about 11% of the sample, which has fewer than 650,000 distinct CDR3 sequences, approximately 16% seen once. Study-wide points: Favored gene segments in persistent disease were TRBV28, TRBJ1-2 and TRBJ2-5. Newly diagnosed Graves' patients exceeded persistent ones in TCR diversity.

Sample time point: newly diagnosed GD, antithyroid drugs for less than 3 months. PBMCs were the source of the RNA used for TCR sequencing. This clonotype was found a few times. Its antigen is undetermined. The sample was also linked to a second study, of T cells in Graves' hyperthyroidism and ophthalmopathy. That study reports: Most clonotypes expanded in thyroid above 0.001 were likewise present in blood.

The clonotype comes from a man aged 18 to 29 with Graves disease. The chain couples TRBV24-1 to TRBJ1-5, with 8 nucleotides matching TRBD1. This sample comprised peripheral blood mononuclear cells (PBMCs), obtained at new diagnosis, from a patient treated with antithyroid drugs. The CDR3 DNA follows: TGTGCCACCAGTGATTCAGGACAGGGTATTAATCAGCCCCAGCATTTT. Translation: CATSDSGQGINQPQHF.